The entry below describes one T cell receptor (beta chain). Its specificity is not known. Per germline, CDR1 LGHNA and CDR2 YSLEER. Trimming left V 0 bases short and J 2 bases short, with 13 bases between. The CDR3 is 16 amino acids. Treatment noted: oral pan-JAK inhibitor, 5-10 mg twice daily. The data originate from a study of CD8+ T cells in alopecia areata. Across the study: Percent affected scalp area, the SALT score, rated treated patients' severity. Overall study results and limits: Treatment with tofacitinib significantly lowered scalp clonality and reduced expanded CD8+ clones among the top 100. One nonresponder makes the tie between baseline CD8+ expansion and response uncertain.

Sequencing templates came from extracted RNA that was reverse transcribed into cDNA. The assay was immunoSEQ multiplex PCR, and TCRdb's table has in-frame clones only and misses some. Of hundreds of thousands of clones in the sample, approximately 60% were seen once. The sequence was obtained from a human donor with alopecia areata. The V and J genes are TRBV4-3 and TRBJ2-5; TRBD2 is a possible D gene (6 bases). Sequencing was performed on CD4+ T cells sorted from blood, taken around week 53, from a patient treated with tofacitinib. CDR3 DNA: TGCGCCAGCAGCCAAGACCAACCCGGGGGACAAGAGACCCAGTACTTC. This gives the protein CASSQDQPGGQETQYF.